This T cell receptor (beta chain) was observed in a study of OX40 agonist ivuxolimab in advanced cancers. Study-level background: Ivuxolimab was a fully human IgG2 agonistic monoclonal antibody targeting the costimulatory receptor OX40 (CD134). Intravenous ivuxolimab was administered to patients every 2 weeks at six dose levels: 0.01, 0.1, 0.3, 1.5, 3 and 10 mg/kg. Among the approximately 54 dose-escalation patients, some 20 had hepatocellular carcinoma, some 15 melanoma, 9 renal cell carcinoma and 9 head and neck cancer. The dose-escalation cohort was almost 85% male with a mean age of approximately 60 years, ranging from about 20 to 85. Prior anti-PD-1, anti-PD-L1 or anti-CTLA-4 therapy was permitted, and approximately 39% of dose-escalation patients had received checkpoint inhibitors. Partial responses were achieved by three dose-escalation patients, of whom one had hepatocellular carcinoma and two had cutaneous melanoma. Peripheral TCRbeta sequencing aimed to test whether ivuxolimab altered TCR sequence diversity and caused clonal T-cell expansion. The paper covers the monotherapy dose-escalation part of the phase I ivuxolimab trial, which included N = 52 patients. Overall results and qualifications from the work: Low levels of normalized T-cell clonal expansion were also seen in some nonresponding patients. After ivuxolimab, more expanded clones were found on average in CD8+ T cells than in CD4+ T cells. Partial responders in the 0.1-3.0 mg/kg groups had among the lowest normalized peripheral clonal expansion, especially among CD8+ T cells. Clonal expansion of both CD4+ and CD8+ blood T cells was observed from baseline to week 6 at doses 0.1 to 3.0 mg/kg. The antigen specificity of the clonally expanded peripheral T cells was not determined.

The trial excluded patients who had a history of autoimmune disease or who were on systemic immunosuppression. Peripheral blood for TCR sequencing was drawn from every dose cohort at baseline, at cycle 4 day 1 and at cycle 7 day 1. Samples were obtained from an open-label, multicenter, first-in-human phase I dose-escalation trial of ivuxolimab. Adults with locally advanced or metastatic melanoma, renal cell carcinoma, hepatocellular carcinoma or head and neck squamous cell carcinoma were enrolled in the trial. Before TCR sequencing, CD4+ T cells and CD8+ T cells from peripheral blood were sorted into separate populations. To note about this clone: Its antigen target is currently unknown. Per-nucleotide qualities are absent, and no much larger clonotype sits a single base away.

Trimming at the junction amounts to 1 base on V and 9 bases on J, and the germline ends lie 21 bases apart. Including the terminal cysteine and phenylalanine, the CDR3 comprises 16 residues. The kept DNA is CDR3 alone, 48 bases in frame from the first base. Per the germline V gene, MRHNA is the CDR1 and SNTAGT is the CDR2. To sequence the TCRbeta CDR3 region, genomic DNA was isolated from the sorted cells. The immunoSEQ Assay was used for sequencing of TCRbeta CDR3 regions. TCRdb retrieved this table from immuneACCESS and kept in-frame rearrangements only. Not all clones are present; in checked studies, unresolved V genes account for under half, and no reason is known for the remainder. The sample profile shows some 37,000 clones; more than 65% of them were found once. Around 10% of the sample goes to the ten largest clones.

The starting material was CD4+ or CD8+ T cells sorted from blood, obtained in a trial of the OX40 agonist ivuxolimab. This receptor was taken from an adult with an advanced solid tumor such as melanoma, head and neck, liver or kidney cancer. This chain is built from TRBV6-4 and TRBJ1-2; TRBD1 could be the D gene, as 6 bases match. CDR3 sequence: CASSDFFRETQGSYTF. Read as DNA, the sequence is TGTGCCAGCAGTGACTTTTTCCGGGAGACCCAGGGGAGCTACACCTTC.